Following are 21 T cell receptor beta chains from one sample sequenced in a study of blood T cell repertoires in COVID-19. The table came from immunoSEQ multiplex PCR; TCRdb's copy has only in-frame clones and leaves some out. The table shows over 80,000 clones, with around three quarters occurring only once. The sequencing input was peripheral blood. The source of these receptors is a woman between 50 and 59 years old with acute or convalescent COVID-19.

The chain employs TRBV7-8 and TRBJ2-3, with TRBD1 identical over 10 bases. The CDR3 has 18 residues. V lost 2 bases, J lost 2 bases, and 10 bases stayed unmatched. The germline V gene has CDR1 SGHVS and CDR2 FQNEAQ. The CDR3 nucleotides read TGTGCCAGCAGCTTACCCTATGGACAGGGGGGAGCCACAGATACGCAGTATTTT. This gives the protein CASSLPYGQGGATDTQYF. Looking up the rest from reference TRBV7-8 and TRBJ2-3 gives the full variable domain: GAGVSQSPRYKVAKRGQDVALRCDPISGHVSLFWYQQALGQGPEFLTYFQNEAQLDKSGLPSDRFFAERPEGSVSTLKIQRTQQEDSAVYLCASSLPYGQGGATDTQYFGPGTRLTVL.

This chain connects TRBV2 to TRBJ1-1; D is perhaps TRBD1 (5 bases). Germline CDR1 is SNHLY and CDR2 is FYNNEI. V lost 4 bases and J lost 1, with 16 bases in between. The CDR3 loop spans 16 amino acids. The CDR3 reads CASSGTLGPGNTEAFF. The DNA for the CDR3 is TGTGCCAGCAGTGGCACCTTGGGGCCAGGGAACACTGAAGCTTTCTTT.

The chain carries TRBV3-1 (or the pseudogene TRBV3-2) and TRBJ2-7; 7 bases agree with TRBD2. The CDR3 is 15 amino acids. The ends lost 1 base at V and 9 bases at J; junction bases unmatched: 12. Germline V gene sequence: CDR1 LGHDT, CDR2 YNNKEL (reference sequence). The CDR3 protein is CASSQGTPMSGGQYF. CDR3 nucleotides: TGTGCCAGCAGCCAAGGAACACCTATGTCGGGGGGGCAGTACTTC.

The DNA of the CDR3 is TGTGCCAGCAGCCAAGGAGGAAACTATGGCTACACCTTC. It specifies CASSQGGNYGYTF. The rearrangement uses TRBV14 and TRBJ1-2; D call uncertain. Per the germline V gene, CDR1 is SGHDN and CDR2 is FVKESK. Deletions cut 1 base from V and 2 bases from J, with 5 bases between. This CDR3 has 13 residues.

This clone was found once. The rearrangement links TRBV7-8 to TRBJ1-2; unclear D gene. The V and J ends lost 5 bases and 7 bases respectively, with 14 bases between them. Germline CDR1 is SGHVS and CDR2 is FQNEAQ. The CDR3 covers 13 residues. CDR3 bases: TGTGCCAGCAGCGCCTCAGATGTGGCTGGCTACACCTTC. Translated: CASSASDVAGYTF.

The chain uses TRBV5-5 and TRBJ2-2; D is uncertain. Germline loops: CDR1 SGHKS, CDR2 YYEKEE (reference sequence). V was shortened by 0 bases and J by 5 bases, with 8 bases between the two germline ends. The CDR3 consists of 14 residues. Written as DNA, the CDR3 is TGTGCCAGCAGCTTGGGACAACATACCGGGGAGCTGTTTTTT. Amino acid sequence: CASSLGQHTGELFF.

This chain uses TRBV19 with TRBJ1-4; 8 bases fit TRBD1. Germline V gene data show CDR1 as LNHDA and CDR2 as SQIVND (reference sequence). The J segment lost 7 bases and the V segment lost 6 bases, leaving 7 bases of the junction unmatched. The CDR3 is made up of 14 amino acids. CDR3 in DNA: TGTGCCAGTAGCCGACAGGGGCCAGGTGAAAAACTGTTTTTT. Amino acids: CASSRQGPGEKLFF.

This clone was observed a few times. The gene calls are TRBV6-6 and TRBJ2-7; D possibly corresponds to TRBD1 (8 bases). Trimming left V 5 bases short and J 1 base short, with 18 bases between. This CDR3 has 16 residues. Germline V lookup: CDR1 MNHNY, CDR2 SVGAGI (reference sequence). Here the CDR3 reads CASSPRGRGRSYEQYF. CDR3 in DNA: TGTGCCAGCAGTCCCAGGGGGCGGGGGCGTTCCTACGAGCAGTACTTC.

The chain has TRBV6-5 and TRBJ1-5, with 8 bases identical to TRBD1. Germline trimming cut 8 bases from V and 7 bases from J; bases unmatched to any gene: 10. This CDR3 has 14 residues. Germline assignment: CDR1 MNHEY and CDR2 SVGAGI. This CDR3 reads CASVGDRIVQPQHF. The CDR3, as DNA: TGTGCCAGCGTAGGGGACAGGATAGTCCAGCCCCAGCATTTT.

The J gene is TRBJ1-1, the V gene TRBV3-1 (or the pseudogene TRBV3-2); no clear D. Trimming cost V 6 bases and J 5 bases, with 13 bases left between them. CDR3 length: 13 amino acids. Germline-derived CDR1 and CDR2 are LGHDT and YNNKEL (reference sequence). This chain's CDR3 is CASSRGFGTEAFF. DNA of the CDR3: TGTGCCAGCAGTCGAGGGTTTGGGACTGAAGCTTTCTTT.

This chain's CDR3 is CASSSKLRNEQFF. CDR3 bases: TGTGCCAGCAGCTCAAAACTTCGAAATGAGCAGTTCTTC. This chain links TRBV5-8 with TRBJ2-1; D ambiguous. This CDR3 has 13 amino acids. Trimming removed 3 bases from V and 7 bases from J, with 11 bases in between. Germline V gene lookup returns CDR1 SGHTS and CDR2 YDEGEE.

V is TRBV30 and J is TRBJ1-4; D perhaps matches TRBD1 (6 bases). Germline CDR1 GTSNPN, CDR2 SVGIG (reference sequence). The CDR3 totals 13 residues. V lost 7 bases to trimming and J lost 1 base, with 10 bases between them. In DNA form, the CDR3 reads TGTGCCTCCAGGGGAGAAACTAATGAAAAACTGTTTTTT. Amino acids: CASRGETNEKLFF. The full variable domain, in which reference TRBV30 and TRBJ1-4 provide the parts outside the CDR3, is SQTIHQWPATLVQPVGSPLSLECTVEGTSNPNLYWYRQAAGRGLQLLFYSVGIGQISSEVPQNLSASRPQDRQFILSSKKLLLSDSGFYLCASRGETNEKLFFGSGTQLSVL.

The rearrangement links TRBV30 to TRBJ1-2; 8 bases map to TRBD1. The germline gives CDR1 GTSNPN, CDR2 SVGIG (reference sequence). The CDR3 has 12 residues. V lost 3 bases and J lost 8; bases outside the gene matches: 5. Here the CDR3 DNA reads TGTGCCTGGAGAGGACAGGGAGGAGGCTACACCTTC. It codes for CAWRGQGGGYTF.

The chain carries TRBV29-1 and TRBJ2-1; TRBD2 matches 8 bases. Per germline, CDR1 SQVTM and CDR2 ANQGSEA. This CDR3 has 13 amino acids. Unmatched junction bases numbered 5, after V lost 1 base and J lost 9 bases. The CDR3 nucleotides are TGCAGCGTTGAAGGGATAACTAGCGGTGAGCAGTTCTTC. Residues: CSVEGITSGEQFF.

This chain uses TRBV7-6 with TRBJ1-2, with D perhaps TRBD1 (5 bases). The CDR3 is 14 amino acids. Germline assignment: CDR1 SGHVS and CDR2 FNYEAQ. Deletions cut 5 bases from V and 5 bases from J, with 15 bases between. The CDR3 DNA is TGTGCCAGCAGCCGACCGGGGGATCCTTATGGCTACACCTTC. Translated, it gives CASSRPGDPYGYTF.

The gene calls are TRBV19 and TRBJ1-1; D not resolved. Germline lookup yields CDR1 LNHDA and CDR2 SQIVND (reference sequence). The CDR3 sequence is 16 residues long. Trimming took 5 bases from V and 1 from J, leaving 17 bases between them. The CDR3 bases are TGTGCCAGTAGTTTCAACCCACGCCAGCGGAACACTGAAGCTTTCTTT. Protein product: CASSFNPRQRNTEAFF.

V usage is TRBV7-2 and J usage is TRBJ2-7; tentative D call: TRBD1 (5 bases). Germline V gives CDR1 SGHTA, CDR2 FQGNSA. The CDR3 consists of 14 residues. The V end lost 3 bases, the J end lost 2 bases, and 11 bases lay between the germline ends. As DNA, the CDR3 is TGTGCCAGCAGCTTGGCTGGGGCCCCCTACGAGCAGTACTTC. It specifies CASSLAGAPYEQYF.

This clone showed up just a few times. V is TRBV19 and J is TRBJ1-6; TRBD1 aligns across 7 bases. V lost 5 bases to trimming and J lost 16 bases; unmatched junction nucleotides: 14. This CDR3 spans 14 amino acids. The germline gives CDR1 LNHDA, CDR2 SQIVND (reference sequence). CDR3 in DNA: TGTGCCAGTAGTTCCCGGACAGGTGGGGAGACTCTCCACTTT. It encodes CASSSRTGGETLHF.

The genes are TRBV3-1 (or the pseudogene TRBV3-2) and TRBJ1-2, with a possible D match to TRBD1 (5 bases). V lost 4 bases to trimming and J lost 1 base, with 7 bases between them. Germline V gene sequence: CDR1 LGHDT, CDR2 YNNKEL (reference sequence). CDR3 length: 13 residues. CDR3 region: CASSPDSNYGYTF. The CDR3 DNA reads as TGTGCCAGCAGCCCAGACAGTAACTATGGCTACACCTTC.

The chain couples TRBV2 to TRBJ1-5; tentative D call: TRBD1 (5 bases). Germline-derived CDR1 and CDR2 are SNHLY and FYNNEI. The CDR3 covers 14 residues. The ends were cut back, 7 bases at V and 8 bases at J, with 18 bases in the middle. For the CDR3, the DNA is TGTGCCAGCACCAGGGACTTCGCGGGTGAGCCCCAGCATTTT. This sequence encodes CASTRDFAGEPQHF.

This clone appeared a few times. The rearrangement links TRBV28 to TRBJ1-6; D possibly corresponds to TRBD1 (5 bases). The length of the CDR3 is 16 residues. Germline V CDR1 and CDR2: MDHEN, SYDVKM. V was trimmed by 8 bases and J by 4 bases, leaving 18 bases between them. The CDR3 nucleotides are TGTGCCAGCGTCACGCGTTTGGACACATATAATTCACCCCTCCACTTT. Amino acid sequence: CASVTRLDTYNSPLHF.